These 26 T cell receptor beta chains originate from one sample sequenced in a study of monozygotic twins with inflammatory bowel disease. TCRdb reprocessed the 5' RACE reads and reports one entry per CDR3 protein, with no DNA. The sample's table shows about 450,000 distinct CDR3 sequences. The specimen was blood. Source of these receptors: a human donor with ulcerative colitis or Crohn's disease, or a healthy co-twin of an affected twin (not recorded which).

The chain carries TRBV7-3 and TRBJ2-2; TCRdb gives TRBD1 as the D gene, but with no DNA this cannot be confirmed. Germline loops: CDR1 SGHTA, CDR2 FQGTGA. The CDR3 totals 19 residues. This CDR3 is CASSSVPGQGAADTGELFF.

The V call is TRBV5-1, the J call TRBJ2-1; the TRBD1 assignment by TCRdb is unverifiable without DNA. The CDR3 sequence is 14 residues long. CDR1 SGHRS and CDR2 YFSETQ come from the germline V gene. The CDR3 is CASSLGDPLDEQFF.

The J gene is TRBJ2-1, the V gene TRBV11-3. CDR1 SGHNT and CDR2 YENEEA come from the germline V gene. The CDR3 is made up of 15 amino acids. CDR3 sequence reads: CASSLHRASYNEQFF.

The genes are TRBV9 and TRBJ2-3; TCRdb lists TRBD2, though no DNA is available to test this call. The germline V gene has CDR1 SGDLS and CDR2 YYNGEE. This CDR3 contains 15 residues. The CDR3 loop is CASSVNGLSTDTQYF.

The chain is built from TRBV19 and TRBJ2-1; TCRdb's D call of TRBD2 is untestable without DNA. Germline assignment: CDR1 LNHDA and CDR2 SQIVND (reference sequence). The CDR3 runs to 15 residues. This chain's CDR3 is CASSGTSGRTDEQFF.

This rearrangement joins TRBV11-2 to TRBJ2-1; TCRdb's assignment of TRBD2 cannot be checked, as there is no DNA. The CDR3 runs 14 residues. CDR1 and CDR2 from the germline V gene are SGHAT and FQNNGV. CDR3 loop: CASSTRTGGGEQFF. Combining the CDR3 with reference TRBV11-2 and TRBJ2-1 gives the whole variable domain EAGVAQSPRYKIIEKRQSVAFWCNPISGHATLYWYQQILGQGPKLLIQFQNNGVVDDSQLPKDRFSAERLKGVDSTLKIQPAKLEDSAVYLCASSTRTGGGEQFFGPGTRLTVL.

The chain employs TRBV5-1 and TRBJ2-2; TCRdb returns TRBD2, unconfirmable since there is no DNA. Germline V gives CDR1 SGHRS, CDR2 YFSETQ. The CDR3 spans 15 residues. The CDR3 is CASSPGRARTGELFF.

This chain links TRBV28 with TRBJ1-5; TCRdb's D call, TRBD1, is unchecked because there is no DNA. This CDR3 is built from 18 residues. The germline V gene encodes CDR1 MDHEN and CDR2 SYDVKM. The CDR3 is CASSLMSDRVYSNQPQHF.

The rearrangement joins TRBV6-6 to TRBJ2-7; TCRdb proposes TRBD2, but this gene call is untestable without DNA. The CDR3 is made up of 14 amino acids. The germline V gene encodes CDR1 MNHNY and CDR2 SVGAGI (reference sequence). CDR3 loop: CASTNSGTLQEQYF.

The genes are TRBV5-1 and TRBJ2-1; TCRdb proposes TRBD1, but this gene call is untestable without DNA. The CDR3 is 14 residues long. Per germline, CDR1 SGHRS and CDR2 YFSETQ. The CDR3 here is CASSLMGGGDEQFF.

The chain has TRBV20-1 and TRBJ1-3; TCRdb gives TRBD1 as the D gene, but with no DNA this cannot be confirmed. Germline V lookup: CDR1 DFQATT, CDR2 SNEGSKA (reference sequence). The CDR3 consists of 16 residues. The CDR3 spells CSAFNRAGRSGNTIYF.

The V call is TRBV11-2, the J call TRBJ2-2; the TRBD1 assignment by TCRdb is unverifiable without DNA. The CDR3 consists of 15 residues. Germline V CDR1 and CDR2: SGHAT, FQNNGV. CDR3 sequence reads: CASSPVRGHTGELFF.

This chain links TRBV25-1 with TRBJ2-7; TCRdb returns TRBD1, unconfirmable since there is no DNA. CDR3 size: 13 residues. Germline V gene lookup returns CDR1 MGHDK and CDR2 SYGVNS. The CDR3 is CASSEDRAYEQYF.

The chain joins TRBV4-2 to TRBJ1-5. The germline gives CDR1 LGHNA, CDR2 YNFKEQ. The CDR3 contains 13 residues. The CDR3 is CASSQDLDQPQHF.

This chain uses TRBV7-2 with TRBJ1-1; the TCRdb call, TRBD1, lacks DNA for checking. Germline CDR1 is SGHTA and CDR2 is FQGNSA. CDR3 length equals 13 residues. The CDR3 is CASSRPVPVEAFF.

The J gene is TRBJ2-6, the V gene TRBV7-9. The length of the CDR3 is 15 residues. Germline lookup yields CDR1 SEHNR and CDR2 FQNEAQ (reference sequence). CDR3 residues: CASSLQPSGANVLTF.

The genes are TRBV5-1 and TRBJ1-1. CDR3 length: 14 residues. CDR1 is SGHRS and CDR2 is YFSETQ in the germline V gene. The CDR3 sequence is CASSLGPGSSEAFF.

The chain is built from TRBV19 and TRBJ2-3; the TCRdb D gene call, TRBD2, has no DNA to confirm it. The germline CDR1 and CDR2 sequences are LNHDA and SQIVND (reference sequence). This CDR3 has 18 amino acids. This CDR3 reads CASSSGLAGGRSTDTQYF.

The V gene is TRBV18, the J gene TRBJ2-1. Germline CDR1 is KGHSH and CDR2 is LQKENI. This CDR3 spans 14 amino acids. CDR3 protein: CASSPPNGYNEQFF.

J is TRBJ1-5 and V is TRBV19; the D gene TCRdb calls, TRBD1, cannot be checked with no DNA. The CDR3 runs to 12 residues. CDR1 and CDR2 from the germline V gene are LNHDA and SQIVND (reference sequence). The CDR3 here is CASSPYDQPQHF.

This chain connects TRBV11-2 to TRBJ2-7; the D call from TCRdb, TRBD1, cannot be confirmed without DNA. The CDR3 contains 15 residues. Germline CDR1 reads SGHAT; CDR2 reads FQNNGV. The CDR3 protein is CASSSIRDGSYEQYF.

The chain uses TRBV18 and TRBJ2-1; TCRdb outputs TRBD2, but without DNA this stays unchecked. The CDR3 length is 16 residues. Germline assignment: CDR1 KGHSH and CDR2 LQKENI. The CDR3 is CASSPLELAGRGEQFF.

The chain is built from TRBV6-5 and TRBJ2-7. This CDR3 region has 14 residues. Germline lookup yields CDR1 MNHEY and CDR2 SVGAGI. The CDR3 sequence: CASKLIGSSYEQYF.

CDR3: CASSFSGAGLGNTQYF. This chain joins TRBV7-9 and TRBJ2-3; TCRdb lists TRBD1, though no DNA is available to test this call. The CDR3 has 16 residues. CDR1 is SEHNR, CDR2 FQNEAQ, per germline (reference sequence).

The chain has TRBV12-3 or TRBV12-4 and TRBJ2-5; TCRdb's assignment of TRBD2 cannot be checked, as there is no DNA. This CDR3 region has 15 residues. The CDR3 sequence is CASSSLGPAQETQYF.

The chain couples TRBV2 to TRBJ1-2. Germline assignment: CDR1 SNHLY and CDR2 FYNNEI. The CDR3 loop spans 12 amino acids. The CDR3: CASSGAKSGYTF.